Following are 32 T cell receptor beta chains from one sample sequenced in a study of post-analysis software for immune sequencing data. The study, taken as a whole, reports: Roughly 5 TRBV segments were significantly more frequent in patients than in controls. TRBV5-6, TRBV5-1 and TRBV20-1 were among these segments.

Their target antigens are unknown. The library was made from cDNA and included unique molecular identifiers. TCRdb reprocessed the PCR reads via MiXCR and lists one record per CDR3 protein. The sample gives approximately 400,000 distinct CDR3 sequences, around 33% of which show up once; around 15% is in the top ten. Source material: blood. Receptor source: a girl aged 5 to 17 with multiple sclerosis.

The rearrangement links TRBV20-1 to TRBJ2-7; 10 bases fit TRBD2. The CDR3 sequence is 15 residues long. Germline V gene data show CDR1 as DFQATT and CDR2 as SNEGSKA (reference sequence). V lost 5 bases, J lost 5 bases, and 12 bases stayed unmatched. The CDR3 loop reads CSAGGARTSGDEQYF. Here the CDR3 DNA reads TGCAGTGCTGGCGGAGCGAGGACTAGCGGTGACGAGCAGTACTTC.

The CDR3 nucleotides are TGTGCCAGCAGCCAAGGGCAGGGCAGTCAGCCCCAGCATTTT. Translated, it gives CASSQGQGSQPQHF. The chain has TRBV3-1 and TRBJ1-5; tentative D call: TRBD1 (5 bases). Germline lookup yields CDR1 LGHDT and CDR2 YNNKEL (reference sequence). The CDR3 has 14 residues. With 1 base removed from V and 6 bases from J, the gap between germline ends came to 10 bases.

V gene TRBV4-1 combines with J gene TRBJ2-3; weak D call: TRBD2 (6 bases). Germline V gives CDR1 MGHRA, CDR2 YSYEKL. The CDR3 sequence is 18 residues long. V shed 1 base and J shed 2 bases, with 19 bases lying between them. This CDR3 reads CASSQGRDLLFSTDTQYF. CDR3 in DNA: TGCGCCAGCAGCCAAGGCCGGGACTTGTTATTCTCCACAGATACGCAGTATTTT.

The V and J genes are TRBV29-1 and TRBJ2-5; TRBD1 might be the D (6 bases). V dropped 4 bases and J dropped 0 bases, with 9 bases sitting between them. This CDR3 is built from 13 residues. Germline V gives CDR1 SQVTM, CDR2 ANQGSEA. The CDR3 coding sequence is TGCAGCGTTGCCCGGACAGACCAAGAGACCCAGTACTTC. Amino acids: CSVARTDQETQYF. Variable domain in full (rest from reference TRBV29-1 and TRBJ2-5): SAVISQKPSRDICQRGTSLTIQCQVDSQVTMMFWYRQQPGQSLTLIATANQGSEATYESGFVIDKFPISRPNLTFSTLTVSNMSPEDSSIYLCSVARTDQETQYFGPGTRLLVL.

DNA for the CDR3: TGTGCCAGCAGCCCCCAATTAGGACAGGGGAAGCAGTTCTTC. As protein: CASSPQLGQGKQFF. The V gene is TRBV9, the J gene TRBJ2-1, with 9 positions matching TRBD1. With V trimmed by 4 bases and J by 11 bases, 10 bases remained unmatched. The CDR3 totals 14 residues. Germline CDR1 reads SGDLS; CDR2 reads YYNGEE.

Comments on this clonotype: The junction does not match germline at one end; this may be a read error. The chain recombines TRBV20-1 with TRBJ2-3; tentatively, D is TRBD2 (6 bases). The germline V gene has CDR1 DFQATT and CDR2 SNEGSKA (reference sequence). The CDR3 is made up of 15 amino acids. The CDR3 DNA is TGCAGTGCTTCGCTGGGGAGCGGGCGCACAGGTACGCAGTATTTT. Protein sequence: CSASLGSGRTGTQYF.

The table lists this clonotype with a few counts. This chain uses TRBV6-5 with TRBJ1-4; a possible D gene is TRBD1 (6 bases). Germline assignment: CDR1 MNHEY and CDR2 SVGAGI. V was clipped by 0 bases and J by 4 bases, with 12 bases between them. The CDR3 runs 16 residues. The CDR3 region is CASSYSRQAHNEKLFF. The CDR3 region has the DNA TGTGCCAGCAGTTACTCGCGACAGGCCCATAATGAAAAACTGTTTTTT.

The genes are TRBV29-1 and TRBJ1-2; TRBD1 aligns across 7 bases. This CDR3 is built from 13 residues. CDR1 is SQVTM and CDR2 is ANQGSEA in the germline V gene. V dropped 6 bases and J dropped 3; count of bases not matched to a gene: 7. The CDR3 protein is CSVYRGMDYGYTF. The CDR3 DNA is TGCAGCGTCTACAGGGGTATGGACTATGGCTACACCTTC.

The chain uses TRBV6-1 and TRBJ1-1; maybe TRBD1 (6 bases). CDR3 length: 12 amino acids. Germline CDR1 reads MNHNS; CDR2 reads SASEGT. The V gene lost 3 bases and the J gene lost 11 bases, with 13 bases spanning the gap. The CDR3 DNA reads as TGTGCCAGCAGTGATGTAGGACAGTGGGCTTTCTTT. Amino acids: CASSDVGQWAFF.

Note on this clonotype: This sequence may be a read error, since a much larger clone differs from it by one base. The limits of the CDR3 on the DNA are not certain, so only TCRdb's listed CDR3 is given. The gene calls are TRBV7-9 and TRBJ2-6. The CDR3 sequence runs 20 residues, both termini included. Germline CDR1 reads SEHNR; CDR2 reads FQNEAQ (reference sequence). The CDR3 region is CASSYTSAGRFGSGANVRTF.

The chain couples TRBV7-2 to TRBJ1-5; D is undetermined. The V end was cut by 1 base, the J end by 5 bases, with 6 bases between. The CDR3 totals 13 residues. Germline-derived CDR1 and CDR2 are SGHTA and FQGNSA. The CDR3 nucleotides are TGTGCCAGCAGCTTAGACAGCGATCAGCCCCAGCATTTT. This sequence encodes CASSLDSDQPQHF.

There are many counts of this clonotype. The rearrangement links TRBV3-1 to TRBJ2-4; D is unresolved. This CDR3 region has 14 residues. Trimming took 4 bases from V and 3 from J, leaving 10 bases between them. CDR1 LGHDT and CDR2 YNNKEL come from the germline V gene (reference sequence). Written as DNA, the CDR3 is TGTGCCAGCAGCCCCGTGGCGGTCAAAAACATTCAGTACTTC. Translating gives CASSPVAVKNIQYF.

The chain uses TRBV6-1 and TRBJ1-4; D is uncertain. The CDR3 sequence is 16 residues long. Per germline, CDR1 MNHNS and CDR2 SASEGT. V was cut by 4 bases and J by 3 bases, with 15 bases left in between. The CDR3 DNA is TGTGCCAGCAGTGGAGCTCTAGGGCGGCCTAATGAAAAACTGTTTTTT. Protein product: CASSGALGRPNEKLFF.

This clonotype turned up a few times. V and J are TRBV29-1 and TRBJ1-4; a possible D gene is TRBD1 (5 bases). This CDR3 spans 11 amino acids. Trimming removed 5 bases at V and 5 bases at J, with 6 bases between. Germline V CDR1 and CDR2: SQVTM, ANQGSEA. CDR3 residues: CSVRDNEKLFF. The CDR3 nucleotides are TGCAGCGTTCGGGACAATGAAAAACTGTTTTTT.

The rearrangement joins TRBV12-3 or TRBV12-4 to TRBJ1-5; 11 bases map to TRBD1. V dropped 5 bases and J dropped 2; count of bases not matched to a gene: 5. There are 16 residues in the CDR3. The CDR3 coding sequence is TGTGCCAGCAGTCGACCGGGACAGGGGGGCAATCAGCCCCAGCATTTT. Translated, it gives CASSRPGQGGNQPQHF.

This clonotype was seen a handful of times. The chain is built from TRBV12-3 or TRBV12-4 and TRBJ1-5, with a possible D match to TRBD1 (5 bases). V dropped 2 bases and J dropped 0 bases, with 8 bases sitting between them. CDR3 size: 15 residues. The CDR3 nucleotides read TGTGCCAGCAGTTTATGGGGGGATAGCAATCAGCCCCAGCATTTT. Translating it yields CASSLWGDSNQPQHF.

This clonotype is a singleton in its sample. This chain uses TRBV20-1 with TRBJ2-3; D is undetermined. The ends were cut back, 2 bases at V and 2 bases at J, with 14 bases in the middle. This CDR3 region has 15 residues. Germline CDR1 reads DFQATT; CDR2 reads SNEGSKA (reference sequence). CDR3 nucleotides: TGCAGTGCTAGAATCATGGACGCAAACACAGATACGCAGTATTTT. Encoded protein: CSARIMDANTDTQYF.

V gene TRBV20-1 combines with J gene TRBJ1-4; a weak D match, TRBD1 (6 bases). V gave up 5 bases and J gave up 3 bases, with 13 bases separating them. CDR1 DFQATT and CDR2 SNEGSKA come from the germline V gene (reference sequence). This CDR3 has 14 residues. CDR3 DNA: TGCAGTGCTCTAAAACAGGGTGCTAATGAAAAACTGTTTTTT. Its protein product is CSALKQGANEKLFF.

There are a few counts of this clonotype. The V and J genes are TRBV28 and TRBJ1-1; 9 bases match TRBD1. Germline assignment: CDR1 MDHEN and CDR2 SYDVKM. V lost 2 bases and J lost 1; bases outside the gene matches: 2. This CDR3 contains 15 residues. Here the CDR3 reads CASSLRDRANTEAFF. For the CDR3, the DNA is TGTGCCAGCAGTTTAAGGGACAGGGCGAACACTGAAGCTTTCTTT. The complete variable domain, with remaining parts taken from reference TRBV28 and TRBJ1-1, reads DVKVTQSSRYLVKRTGEKVFLECVQDMDHENMFWYRQDPGLGLRLIYFSYDVKMKEKGDIPEGYSVSREKKERFSLILESASTNQTSMYLCASSLRDRANTEAFFGQGTRLTVV.

This clonotype was found a few times. The chain links TRBV5-4 to TRBJ2-3; the D gene is possibly TRBD2 (6 bases). CDR1 SGHNT and CDR2 YYREEE come from the germline V gene (reference sequence). Trimming pared 0 bases from V and 3 bases from J, leaving 14 bases between. The CDR3 is 16 residues long. This CDR3 reads CASSLGRRLETDTQYF. Here the CDR3 DNA reads TGTGCCAGCAGCTTGGGTAGACGACTAGAGACAGATACGCAGTATTTT. Based on the CDR3 plus reference TRBV5-4 and TRBJ2-3, the full variable domain is ETGVTQSPTHLIKTRGQQVTLRCSSQSGHNTVSWYQQALGQGPQFIFQYYREEENGRGNFPPRFSGLQFPNYSSELNVNALELDDSALYLCASSLGRRLETDTQYFGPGTRLTVL.

The J gene is TRBJ1-1, the V gene TRBV7-3; no reliable D call. CDR3 size: 14 residues. Trimming shortened V by 2 bases and J by 3 bases, and 10 bases separated the two germline ends. The germline V gene encodes CDR1 SGHTA and CDR2 FQGTGA. The CDR3 sequence: CASSLVPGDTEAFF. The CDR3 nucleotides are TGTGCCAGCAGCTTAGTGCCAGGCGACACTGAAGCTTTCTTT. The full variable domain, rest sourced from reference TRBV7-3 and TRBJ1-1, is GAGVSQTPSNKVTEKGKYVELRCDPISGHTALYWYRQSLGQGPEFLIYFQGTGAADDSGLPNDRFFAVRPEGSVSTLKIQRTERGDSAVYLCASSLVPGDTEAFFGQGTRLTVV.

The J gene is TRBJ1-2, the V gene TRBV6-5; 11 bases are a match to TRBD1. CDR3 length equals 14 residues. J was trimmed by 4 bases and V by 6 bases; bases with no gene match: 4. The germline V gene has CDR1 MNHEY and CDR2 SVGAGI. The chain's CDR3 is CASRPGTGGYGYTF. The CDR3, as DNA: TGTGCCAGCAGACCTGGGACAGGGGGCTATGGCTACACCTTC.

With regard to this clonotype: This may be a read error: a much more frequent sequence differs by one nucleotide. The genes are TRBV20-1 and TRBJ2-1; D is perhaps TRBD2 (6 bases). CDR3 size: 16 residues. CDR1 is DFQATT and CDR2 is SNEGSKA in the germline V gene (reference sequence). In DNA form, the CDR3 reads TGCAGTGCTAGAAAGGACTACTCCGGCACAAACAATGAGCTGTTCTTC. This encodes CSARKDYSGTNNELFF.

Comments on this clonotype: This may be a read error: a much more frequent sequence differs by one nucleotide. This chain connects TRBV29-1 to TRBJ1-1, with a possible D match to TRBD1 (5 bases). Germline V gene data show CDR1 as SQVTM and CDR2 as ANQGSEA. V lost 6 bases and J 0 bases, leaving 17 bases between the germline ends. The CDR3 length is 15 residues. The CDR3 region is CSVVRVDWLNTEAFF. The CDR3, as DNA: TGCAGCGTCGTCAGGGTCGATTGGCTGAACACTGAAGCTTTCTTT.

The gene calls are TRBV7-8 and TRBJ2-3; 8 nucleotides align to TRBD1. The V and J ends lost 5 bases and 0 bases, in that order; junction bases with no gene match: 13. The CDR3 loop spans 18 amino acids. CDR1 and CDR2 (germline): SGHVS, FQNEAQ. CDR3 nucleotide sequence: TGTGCCAGCAGCCAACTATCAGGGGGCGTTCTTAGCACAGATACGCAGTATTTT. Protein: CASSQLSGGVLSTDTQYF.

The chain carries TRBV7-6 and TRBJ2-7; D unresolved. The CDR3 is 14 amino acids. CDR1 SGHVS and CDR2 FNYEAQ come from the germline V gene. The V gene lost 4 bases and the J gene lost 2 bases, with 12 bases spanning the gap. The CDR3 protein is CASSSPTEPYEQYF. CDR3 bases: TGTGCCAGCAGCTCCCCGACGGAGCCCTACGAGCAGTACTTC.

The genes are TRBV11-2 and TRBJ2-1; possible D gene TRBD2, 6 bases. This CDR3 spans 16 amino acids. The germline CDR1 and CDR2 sequences are SGHAT and FQNNGV. The V gene lost 5 bases and the J gene lost 6 bases, with 20 bases spanning the gap. In DNA form, the CDR3 reads TGTGCCAGCAGCCCGAACAGCGGGCGCGGAGGCAATGAGCAGTTCTTC. Translating it yields CASSPNSGRGGNEQFF.

This chain connects TRBV12-5 to TRBJ2-7, with 9 bases that match TRBD1. The germline gives CDR1 LGHNT, CDR2 FRNRAP. Trimming at V came to 5 bases and at J to 3 bases, leaving 2 bases not matched to a gene. CDR3 length: 13 amino acids. DNA of the CDR3: TGTGCTAGTGGTAGACAGGGGGGCTACGAGCAGTACTTC. Amino acids: CASGRQGGYEQYF.

This clonotype came up a few times. This chain links TRBV12-3 or TRBV12-4 with TRBJ1-2; no clear D gene. The CDR3 has 13 residues. V lost 3 bases and J 3 bases, leaving 8 bases between the germline ends. The CDR3 DNA reads as TGTGCCAGCAGTTTCCGGGAACACTATGGCTACACCTTC. Encoded protein: CASSFREHYGYTF.

As concerns this clonotype: The junction and the germline gene differ at one end; a read error may be behind it. V usage is TRBV28 and J usage is TRBJ2-7, with TRBD2 identical over 9 bases. The germline CDR1 and CDR2 sequences are MDHEN and SYDVKM. The CDR3 is 18 amino acids. The CDR3 here is CANSSLSPSGGTAYEQYF. DNA for the CDR3: TGTGCCAACAGTTCCCTCTCACCGAGCGGGGGGACAGCCTACGAGCAGTACTTC.

The chain combines TRBV7-2 with TRBJ1-5, with TRBD1 as a possible D gene (5 bases). The CDR3 is made up of 14 amino acids. V lost 0 bases to trimming and J lost 6 bases, with 9 bases between them. Germline values: CDR1 SGHTA, CDR2 FQGNSA. CDR3 in DNA: TGTGCCAGCAGCTTAGCAGGGGTGACTCAGCCCCAGCATTTT. It specifies CASSLAGVTQPQHF.

The chain links TRBV29-1 to TRBJ1-1; no firm D call. From germline, CDR1 is SQVTM and CDR2 ANQGSEA. CDR3 length equals 12 residues. The V end was cut by 2 bases, the J end by 1 base, with 5 bases between. The CDR3 region is CSVEMGNTEAFF. CDR3 DNA: TGCAGCGTTGAAATGGGGAACACTGAAGCTTTCTTT.